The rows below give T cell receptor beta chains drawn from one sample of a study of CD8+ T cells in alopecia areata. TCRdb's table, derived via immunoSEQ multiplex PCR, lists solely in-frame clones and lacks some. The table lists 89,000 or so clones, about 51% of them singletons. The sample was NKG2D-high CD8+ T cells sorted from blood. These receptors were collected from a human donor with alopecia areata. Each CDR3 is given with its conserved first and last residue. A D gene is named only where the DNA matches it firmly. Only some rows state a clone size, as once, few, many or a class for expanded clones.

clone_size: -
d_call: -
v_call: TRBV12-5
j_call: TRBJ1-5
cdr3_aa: CATTGGNQPQHF
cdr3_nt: TGTGCCACGACCGGGGGCAATCAGCCCCAGCATTTT

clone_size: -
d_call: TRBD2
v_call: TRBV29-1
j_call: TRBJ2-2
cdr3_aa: CSVKRTSGRETGELFF
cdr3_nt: TGCAGCGTGAAACGGACTAGCGGGAGGGAGACCGGGGAGCTGTTTTTT

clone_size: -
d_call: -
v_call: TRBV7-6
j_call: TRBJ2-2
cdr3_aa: CASSPVTGHGLFF
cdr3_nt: TGTGCCAGCAGCCCGGTGACGGGGCACGGGCTGTTTTTT

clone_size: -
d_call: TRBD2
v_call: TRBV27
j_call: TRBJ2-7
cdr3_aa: CASSLSSGSGAEQYF
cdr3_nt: TGTGCCAGCAGTTTATCTAGCGGGAGTGGTGCCGAGCAGTACTTC

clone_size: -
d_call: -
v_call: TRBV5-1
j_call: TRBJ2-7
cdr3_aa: CASSGRGVDEQYF
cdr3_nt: TGCGCCAGCAGCGGACGCGGGGTTGACGAGCAGTACTTC

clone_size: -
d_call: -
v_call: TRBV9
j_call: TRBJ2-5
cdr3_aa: CASSEGDSQGTQYF
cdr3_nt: TGTGCCAGCAGCGAAGGGGACTCCCAGGGGACCCAGTACTTC

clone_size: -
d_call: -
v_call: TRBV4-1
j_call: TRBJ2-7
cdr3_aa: CASSQYYREGVVEQYF
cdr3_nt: TGCGCCAGCAGCCAGTATTATAGGGAAGGAGTTGTCGAGCAGTACTTC

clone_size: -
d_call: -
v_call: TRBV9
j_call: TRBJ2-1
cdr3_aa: CASSPPTTRDHSYNEQFF
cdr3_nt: TGTGCCAGCAGCCCCCCCACAACCCGGGACCACTCCTACAATGAGCAGTTCTTC

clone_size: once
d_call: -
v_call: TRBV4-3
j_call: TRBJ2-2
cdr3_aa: CASSQDLLLVGELFF
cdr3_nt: TGCGCCAGCAGCCAAGATCTACTTCTAGTAGGGGAGCTGTTTTTT

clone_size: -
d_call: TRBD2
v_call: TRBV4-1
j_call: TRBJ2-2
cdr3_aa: CATTGGANTGELFF
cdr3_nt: TGCGCCACGACGGGGGGGGCTAACACCGGGGAGCTGTTTTTT

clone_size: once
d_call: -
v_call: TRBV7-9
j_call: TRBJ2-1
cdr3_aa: CASSFVGLTDYNEQFF
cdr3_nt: TGTGCCAGCAGCTTTGTGGGCTTGACCGACTACAATGAGCAGTTCTTC

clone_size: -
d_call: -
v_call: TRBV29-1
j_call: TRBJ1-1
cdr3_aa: CSPREDGNTEAFF
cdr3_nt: TGCAGCCCGAGAGAGGACGGGAACACTGAAGCTTTCTTT

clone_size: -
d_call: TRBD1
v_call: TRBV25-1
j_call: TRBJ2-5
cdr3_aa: CASSVAGGPETQYF
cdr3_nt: TGTGCCAGCAGCGTCGCAGGGGGACCAGAGACCCAGTACTTC

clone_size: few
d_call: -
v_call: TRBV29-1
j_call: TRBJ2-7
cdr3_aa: CSVGGQDLYEQYF
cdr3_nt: TGCAGCGTGGGAGGACAGGATCTCTACGAGCAGTACTTC

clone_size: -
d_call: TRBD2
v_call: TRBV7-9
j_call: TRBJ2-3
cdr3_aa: CASSLGTSGSADTQYF
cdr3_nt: TGTGCCAGCAGCTTAGGGACTAGCGGGAGTGCCGATACGCAGTATTTT

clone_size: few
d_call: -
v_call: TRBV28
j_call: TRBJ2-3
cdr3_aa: CASSLERRPSTDTQYF
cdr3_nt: TGTGCCAGCAGTTTAGAACGGAGACCTAGCACAGATACGCAGTATTTT

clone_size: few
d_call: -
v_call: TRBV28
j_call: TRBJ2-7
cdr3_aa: CASRSYEQYF
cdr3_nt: TGTGCCAGCAGATCCTACGAGCAGTACTTC

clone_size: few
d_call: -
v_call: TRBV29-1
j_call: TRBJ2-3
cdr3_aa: CSHVEGLGTDTQYF
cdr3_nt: TGCAGCCATGTCGAAGGGCTGGGAACAGATACGCAGTATTTT

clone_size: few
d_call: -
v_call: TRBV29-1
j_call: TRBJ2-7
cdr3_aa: CSALHFTYEQYF
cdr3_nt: TGCAGCGCCCTACACTTCACCTACGAGCAGTACTTC

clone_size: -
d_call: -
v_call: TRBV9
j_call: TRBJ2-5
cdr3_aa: CASSVVGRYQETQYF
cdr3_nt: TGTGCCAGCAGCGTAGTTGGTAGATACCAAGAGACCCAGTACTTC

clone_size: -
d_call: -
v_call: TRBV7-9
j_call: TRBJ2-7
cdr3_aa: CASSNPLGAGGLWVYEQYF
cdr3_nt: TGTGCCAGCAGCAACCCCTTGGGCGCCGGGGGCCTCTGGGTCTACGAGCAGTACTTC

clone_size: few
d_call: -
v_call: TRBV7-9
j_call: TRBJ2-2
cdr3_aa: CASSPDNRGTGELFF
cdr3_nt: TGTGCCAGCAGCCCCGACAACAGAGGCACCGGGGAGCTGTTTTTT

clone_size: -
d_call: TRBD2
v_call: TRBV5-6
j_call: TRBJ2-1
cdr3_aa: CASSFVLAGGNEQFF
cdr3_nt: TGTGCCAGCAGCTTCGTACTAGCGGGAGGGAATGAGCAGTTCTTC

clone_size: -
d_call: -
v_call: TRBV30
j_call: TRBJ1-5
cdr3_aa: CAWSLPASGGDQPQHF
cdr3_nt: TGTGCCTGGAGCTTACCGGCCTCGGGCGGGGATCAGCCCCAGCATTTT

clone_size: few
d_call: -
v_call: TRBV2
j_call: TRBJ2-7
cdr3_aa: CASSLYPGADEQYF
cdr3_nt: TGTGCCAGCAGCCTATACCCAGGGGCCGACGAGCAGTACTTC

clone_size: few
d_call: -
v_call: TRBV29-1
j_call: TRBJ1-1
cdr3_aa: CSGRDTEAFF
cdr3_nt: TGCAGCGGGAGGGACACTGAAGCTTTCTTT

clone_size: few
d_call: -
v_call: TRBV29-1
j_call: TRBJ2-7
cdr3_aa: CSVGDTSYEQYF
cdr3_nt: TGCAGCGTCGGGGACACCTCCTACGAGCAGTACTTC